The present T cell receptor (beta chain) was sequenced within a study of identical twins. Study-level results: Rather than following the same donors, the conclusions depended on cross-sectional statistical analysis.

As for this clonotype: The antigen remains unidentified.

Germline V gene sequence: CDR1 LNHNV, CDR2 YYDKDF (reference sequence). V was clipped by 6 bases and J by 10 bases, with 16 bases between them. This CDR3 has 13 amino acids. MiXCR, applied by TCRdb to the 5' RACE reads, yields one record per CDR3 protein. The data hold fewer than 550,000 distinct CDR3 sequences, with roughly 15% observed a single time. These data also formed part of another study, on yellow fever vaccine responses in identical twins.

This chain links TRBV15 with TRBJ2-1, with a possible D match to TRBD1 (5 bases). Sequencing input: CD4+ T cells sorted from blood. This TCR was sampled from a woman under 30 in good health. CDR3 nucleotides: TGTGCCACCAGACAATTGACAGAACGAGAGCAGTTCTTC. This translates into CATRQLTEREQFF.